This TCR beta chain was captured in a study of blood T cell repertoires in COVID-19. Study-level background: Sample material is recorded as cDNA or gDNA derived from T cells, B-cell-depleted T cells, or PBMCs.

Repertoires were generated with immunoSEQ multiplex PCR, while TCRdb's copy carries only in-frame clones and drops some. The table has roughly 200,000 clones, 82% seen once. V was shortened by 1 base and J by 11 bases, with 13 bases between the two germline ends. Germline loops: CDR1 LGHDT, CDR2 YNNKEL (reference sequence). The CDR3 contains 13 residues. Sequenced sample: peripheral blood. V gene TRBV3-1 (or the pseudogene TRBV3-2) combines with J gene TRBJ2-3, with D tentatively TRBD2 (5 bases). The receptor comes from a woman aged 55-70 years with COVID-19, enrolled during active disease. The CDR3 coding sequence is TGTGCCAGCAGCCAAGTGGTCCCCCGGGGGCAGTATTTT. Its translation: CASSQVVPRGQYF.